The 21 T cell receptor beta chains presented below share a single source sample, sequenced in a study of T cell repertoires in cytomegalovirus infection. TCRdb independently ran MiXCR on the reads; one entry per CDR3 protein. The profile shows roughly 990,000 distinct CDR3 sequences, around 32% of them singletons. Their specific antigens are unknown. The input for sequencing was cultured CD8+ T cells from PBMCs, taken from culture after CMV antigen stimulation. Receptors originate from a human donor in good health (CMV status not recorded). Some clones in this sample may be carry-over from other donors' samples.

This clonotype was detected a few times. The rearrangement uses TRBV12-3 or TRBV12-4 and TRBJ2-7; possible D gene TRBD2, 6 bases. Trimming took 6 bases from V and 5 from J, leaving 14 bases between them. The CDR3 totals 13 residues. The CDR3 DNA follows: TGTGCCAGCAGAGGAGGGGCCGGAAACGAGCAGTACGTC. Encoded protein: CASRGGAGNEQYV.

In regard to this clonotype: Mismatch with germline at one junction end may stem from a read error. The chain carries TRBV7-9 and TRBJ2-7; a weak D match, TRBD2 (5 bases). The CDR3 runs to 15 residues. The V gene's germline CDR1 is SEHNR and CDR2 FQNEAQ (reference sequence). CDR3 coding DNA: TGTCCCAGCAGCTCAAGGGTGGAGGAGTTCTACGAGCAGTACTTC. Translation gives CPSSSRVEEFYEQYF.

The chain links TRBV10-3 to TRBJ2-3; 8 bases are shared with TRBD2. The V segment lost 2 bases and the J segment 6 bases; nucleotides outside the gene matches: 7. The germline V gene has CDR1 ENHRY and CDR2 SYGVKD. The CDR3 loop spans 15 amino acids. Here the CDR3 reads CAISEGGGFSDTQYF. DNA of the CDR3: TGTGCCATCAGTGAGGGCGGGGGGTTCTCGGATACGCAGTATTTT.

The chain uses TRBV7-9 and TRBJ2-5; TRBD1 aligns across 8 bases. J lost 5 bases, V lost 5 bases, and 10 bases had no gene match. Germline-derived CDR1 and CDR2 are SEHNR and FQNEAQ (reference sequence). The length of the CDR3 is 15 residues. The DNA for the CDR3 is TGTGCCAGCAGCCTGGCCAGGGGGCAAAGGGAGACCCAGTACTTC. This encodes CASSLARGQRETQYF. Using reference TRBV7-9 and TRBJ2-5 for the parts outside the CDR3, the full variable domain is DTGVSQNPRHKITKRGQNVTFRCDPISEHNRLYWYRQTLGQGPEFLTYFQNEAQLEKSRLLSDRFSAERPKGSFSTLEIQRTEQGDSAMYLCASSLARGQRETQYFGPGTRLLVL.

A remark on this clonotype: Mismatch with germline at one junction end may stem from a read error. The CDR3 region has the DNA TGCGCCAACAGCCTGCAGACAGGGGAAATCTACGAGCAGTACTTC. Amino acids: CANSLQTGEIYEQYF. This sequence joins TRBV4-1 and TRBJ2-7, with 8 bases that match TRBD1. This CDR3 has 15 residues. Germline values: CDR1 MGHRA, CDR2 YSYEKL.

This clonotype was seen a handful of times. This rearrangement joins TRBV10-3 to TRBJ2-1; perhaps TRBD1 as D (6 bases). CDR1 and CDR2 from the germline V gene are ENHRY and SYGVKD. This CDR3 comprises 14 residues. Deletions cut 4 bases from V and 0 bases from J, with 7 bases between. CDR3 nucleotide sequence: TGTGCCATCAGTGGAGGGGGCTCCTACAATGAGCAGTTCTTC. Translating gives CAISGGGSYNEQFF.

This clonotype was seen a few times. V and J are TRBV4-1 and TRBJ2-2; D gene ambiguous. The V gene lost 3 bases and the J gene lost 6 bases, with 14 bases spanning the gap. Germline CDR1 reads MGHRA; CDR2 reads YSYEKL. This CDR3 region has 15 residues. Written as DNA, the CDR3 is TGCGCCAGCAGCCATGTAGAGGCGCGGCCCGGGGAGCTGTTTTTT. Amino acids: CASSHVEARPGELFF.

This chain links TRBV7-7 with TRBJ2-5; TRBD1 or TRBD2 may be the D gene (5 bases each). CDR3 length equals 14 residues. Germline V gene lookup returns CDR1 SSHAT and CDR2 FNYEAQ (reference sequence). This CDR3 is CVPGAYDLQETQYF. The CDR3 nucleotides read TGTGTTCCCGGGGCCTACGACCTACAAGAGACCCAGTACTTC.

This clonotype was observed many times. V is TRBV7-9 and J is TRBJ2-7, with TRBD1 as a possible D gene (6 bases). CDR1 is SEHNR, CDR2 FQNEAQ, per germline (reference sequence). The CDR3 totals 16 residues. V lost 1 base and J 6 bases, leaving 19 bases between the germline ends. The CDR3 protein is CASSLVSGTPEGEQYF. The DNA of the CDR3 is TGTGCCAGCAGCTTAGTCTCCGGGACACCCGAGGGCGAGCAGTACTTC. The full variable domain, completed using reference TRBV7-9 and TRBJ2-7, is DTGVSQNPRHKITKRGQNVTFRCDPISEHNRLYWYRQTLGQGPEFLTYFQNEAQLEKSRLLSDRFSAERPKGSFSTLEIQRTEQGDSAMYLCASSLVSGTPEGEQYFGPGTRLTVT.

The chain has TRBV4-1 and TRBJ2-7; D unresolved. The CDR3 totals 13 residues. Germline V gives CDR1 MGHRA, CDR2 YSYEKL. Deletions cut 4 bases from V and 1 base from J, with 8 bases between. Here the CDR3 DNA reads TGCGCCAGCAGCCCCGATCCATCCTACGAGCAGTACTTC. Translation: CASSPDPSYEQYF.

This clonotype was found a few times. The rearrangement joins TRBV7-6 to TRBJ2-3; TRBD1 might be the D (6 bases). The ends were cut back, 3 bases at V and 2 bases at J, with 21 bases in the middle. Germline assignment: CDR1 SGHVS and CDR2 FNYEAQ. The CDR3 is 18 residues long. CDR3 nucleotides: TGTGCCAGCAGCTTCAACAGGGTGAGGGTAACGGACACAGATACGCAGTATTTT. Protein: CASSFNRVRVTDTDTQYF.

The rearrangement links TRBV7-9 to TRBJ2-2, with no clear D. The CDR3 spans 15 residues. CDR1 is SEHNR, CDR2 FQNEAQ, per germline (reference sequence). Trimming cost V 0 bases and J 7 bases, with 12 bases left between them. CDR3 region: CASSLASFVSGELFF. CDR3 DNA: TGTGCCAGCAGCTTAGCGTCCTTCGTCAGCGGGGAGCTGTTTTTT.

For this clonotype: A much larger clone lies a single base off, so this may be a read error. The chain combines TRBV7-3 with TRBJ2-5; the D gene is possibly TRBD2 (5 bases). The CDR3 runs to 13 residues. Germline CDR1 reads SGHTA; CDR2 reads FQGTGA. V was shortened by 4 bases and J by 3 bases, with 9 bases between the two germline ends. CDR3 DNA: TGTGCCAGCAGCTCCCCGGGAAAAGAGACCCAGTACTTC. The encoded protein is CASSSPGKETQYF. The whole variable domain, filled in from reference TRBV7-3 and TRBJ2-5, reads GAGVSQTPSNKVTEKGKYVELRCDPISGHTALYWYRQSLGQGPEFLIYFQGTGAADDSGLPNDRFFAVRPEGSVSTLKIQRTERGDSAVYLCASSSPGKETQYFGPGTRLLVL.

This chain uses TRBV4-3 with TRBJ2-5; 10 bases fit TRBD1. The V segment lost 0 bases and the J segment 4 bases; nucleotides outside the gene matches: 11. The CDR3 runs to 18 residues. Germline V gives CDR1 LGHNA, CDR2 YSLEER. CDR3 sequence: CASSQEWTGGGQRETQYF. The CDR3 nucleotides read TGCGCCAGCAGCCAAGAGTGGACAGGGGGAGGTCAACGAGAGACCCAGTACTTC.

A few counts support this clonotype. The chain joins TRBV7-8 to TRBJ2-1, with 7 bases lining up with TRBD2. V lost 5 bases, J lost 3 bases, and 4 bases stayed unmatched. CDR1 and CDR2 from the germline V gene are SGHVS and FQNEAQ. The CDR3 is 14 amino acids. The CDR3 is CASSGGGDYNEQFF. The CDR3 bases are TGTGCCAGCAGCGGGGGGGGGGACTACAATGAGCAGTTCTTC.

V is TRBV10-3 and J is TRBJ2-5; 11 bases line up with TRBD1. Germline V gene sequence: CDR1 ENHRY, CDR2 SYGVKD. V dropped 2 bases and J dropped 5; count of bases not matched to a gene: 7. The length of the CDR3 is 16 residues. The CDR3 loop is CAISEGGTGGSETQYF. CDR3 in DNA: TGTGCCATCAGTGAGGGCGGGACAGGGGGTTCGGAGACCCAGTACTTC.

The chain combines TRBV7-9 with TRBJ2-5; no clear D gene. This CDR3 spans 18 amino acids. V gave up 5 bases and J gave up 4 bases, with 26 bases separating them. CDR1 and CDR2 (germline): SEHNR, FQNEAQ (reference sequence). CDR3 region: CASSLGGSLRLAGETQYF. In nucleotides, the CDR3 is TGTGCCAGCAGCCTCGGTGGAAGTTTAAGATTGGCCGGAGAGACCCAGTACTTC.

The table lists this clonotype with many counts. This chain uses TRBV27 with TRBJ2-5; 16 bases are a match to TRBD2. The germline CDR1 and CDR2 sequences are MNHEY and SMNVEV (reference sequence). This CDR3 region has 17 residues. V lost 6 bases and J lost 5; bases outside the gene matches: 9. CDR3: CASRPGTSGGAWETQYF. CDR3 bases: TGTGCCAGCAGACCCGGGACTAGCGGGGGGGCGTGGGAGACCCAGTACTTC.

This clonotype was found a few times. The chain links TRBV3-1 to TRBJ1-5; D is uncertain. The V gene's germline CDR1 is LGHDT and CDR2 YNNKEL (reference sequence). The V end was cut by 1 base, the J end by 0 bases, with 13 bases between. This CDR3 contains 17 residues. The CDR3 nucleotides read TGTGCCAGCAGCCAAGTCCCACCATGGAATAGCAATCAGCCCCAGCATTTT. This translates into CASSQVPPWNSNQPQHF.

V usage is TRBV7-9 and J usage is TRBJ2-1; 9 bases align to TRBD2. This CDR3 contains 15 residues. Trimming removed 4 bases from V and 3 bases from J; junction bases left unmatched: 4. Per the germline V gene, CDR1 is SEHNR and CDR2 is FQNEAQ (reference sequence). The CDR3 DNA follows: TGTGCCAGCAGCTCTGCTAGCGGGGACTACAATGAGCAGTTCTTC. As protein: CASSSASGDYNEQFF. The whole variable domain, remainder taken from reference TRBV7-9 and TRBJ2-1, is DTGVSQNPRHKITKRGQNVTFRCDPISEHNRLYWYRQTLGQGPEFLTYFQNEAQLEKSRLLSDRFSAERPKGSFSTLEIQRTEQGDSAMYLCASSSASGDYNEQFFGPGTRLTVL.

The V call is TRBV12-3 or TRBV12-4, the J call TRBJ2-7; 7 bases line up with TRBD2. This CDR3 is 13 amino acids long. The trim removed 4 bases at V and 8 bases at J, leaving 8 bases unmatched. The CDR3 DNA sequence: TGTGCCAGCAGTTGGCAGGGAGGGACCCAGCAGTACTTC. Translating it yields CASSWQGGTQQYF.